The 5 T cell receptor beta chains given below trace back to one sample, sequenced in a study of CD8+ T cells in alopecia areata. It was cDNA, reverse transcribed from extracted RNA, that served as the sequencing template. Profiled with immunoSEQ multiplex PCR; TCRdb holds only in-frame clones, not every one. The sample includes over 150,000 clones, 63% of them seen just once. The material sequenced was CD4+ T cells sorted from blood, taken at week 0. These receptors all stem from a human donor with alopecia areata.

The chain carries TRBV29-1 and TRBJ2-1, with TRBD1 as a possible D gene (5 bases). Trimming shortened V by 7 bases and J by 4 bases, and 11 bases separated the two germline ends. The CDR3 is made up of 12 amino acids. Germline V gives CDR1 SQVTM, CDR2 ANQGSEA. CDR3 sequence reads: CSGNQGYNEQFF. The CDR3 DNA follows: TGCAGCGGAAACCAGGGATACAATGAGCAGTTCTTC.

This clone was picked up a small number of times. This chain joins TRBV7-2 and TRBJ1-1; tentative D call: TRBD1 (5 bases). The V gene lost 5 bases and the J gene lost 11 bases, with 15 bases spanning the gap. This CDR3 spans 12 amino acids. The germline V gene has CDR1 SGHTA and CDR2 FQGNSA. CDR3 nucleotides: TGTGCCAGCAGCCGAGCCGGAGGGGCCGCTTTCTTT. This sequence encodes CASSRAGGAAFF.

This chain connects TRBV4-3 to TRBJ2-3, with 9 nucleotides matching TRBD1. The CDR3 has 16 residues. With V trimmed by 1 base and J by 4 bases, 6 bases remained unmatched. CDR1 and CDR2 from the germline V gene are LGHNA and YSLEER. The CDR3 loop is CASSQVPGQGSDTQYF. The DNA of the CDR3 is TGCGCCAGCAGCCAAGTGCCGGGACAGGGTTCAGATACGCAGTATTTT.

The genes are TRBV15 and TRBJ2-5; D is possibly TRBD1 or TRBD2 (5 bases each). CDR3 length: 14 amino acids. Between the trimmed V and J ends, which lost 1 base and 4 bases, there was a span of 10 bases. The germline V gene has CDR1 LNHNV and CDR2 YYDKDF (reference sequence). The CDR3 here is CATSRGFGAETQYF. The CDR3 DNA is TGTGCCACCAGCAGAGGGTTCGGGGCAGAGACCCAGTACTTC.

The V call is TRBV27, the J call TRBJ1-1; D is unclear. Germline V gene data show CDR1 as MNHEY and CDR2 as SMNVEV (reference sequence). The V end lost 7 bases, the J end lost 3 bases, and 12 bases lay between the germline ends. The CDR3 has 13 residues. The CDR3 DNA sequence: TGTGCCAGCACCTCTGTTTGGTACACTGAAGCTTTCTTT. This encodes CASTSVWYTEAFF.